The rows below give T cell receptor beta chains drawn from one sample of a study of blood T cell repertoires in COVID-19. The table came from immunoSEQ multiplex PCR; TCRdb's copy has only in-frame clones and leaves some out. The sample yields more than 90,000 clones, roughly 86% seen once. Sequenced input: peripheral blood. Receptors originate from a middle-aged man with acute or convalescent COVID-19. Both conserved end residues are part of each CDR3. The D gene is left open where the match is weak. Expanded clones are given a class, and other clones once, few, many or no size at all.

v_call: TRBV5-1; d_call: TRBD1; clone_size: NA; j_call: TRBJ1-1; cdr3_aa: CASSLVPPGQGAVNTEAFF; cdr3_nt: TGCGCCAGCAGCTTGGTTCCACCGGGACAGGGGGCGGTGAACACTGAAGCTTTCTTT
v_call: TRBV6-2/TRBV6-3; d_call: NA; clone_size: NA; j_call: TRBJ2-2; cdr3_aa: CASSLLGPTGELFF; cdr3_nt: TGTGCCAGCAGTTTACTCGGTCCTACCGGGGAGCTGTTTTTT
v_call: TRBV7-7; d_call: NA; clone_size: NA; j_call: TRBJ2-2; cdr3_aa: CASSLSRANTGELFF; cdr3_nt: TGTGCTAGCAGCTTATCCAGGGCGAACACCGGGGAGCTGTTTTTT
v_call: TRBV5-1; d_call: NA; clone_size: NA; j_call: TRBJ1-1; cdr3_aa: CASTKSGGIAEAFF; cdr3_nt: TGCGCCAGCACCAAATCGGGGGGTATCGCTGAAGCTTTCTTT
v_call: TRBV5-6; d_call: NA; clone_size: once; j_call: TRBJ1-5; cdr3_aa: CASSLRGASNQPQHF; cdr3_nt: TGTGCCAGCAGCTTACGGGGGGCTAGCAATCAGCCCCAGCATTTT
v_call: TRBV5-5; d_call: TRBD1; clone_size: NA; j_call: TRBJ2-5; cdr3_aa: CASSPRPGQGQETQYF; cdr3_nt: TGTGCCAGCAGCCCCCGCCCGGGACAGGGACAAGAGACCCAGTACTTC
v_call: TRBV7-2; d_call: TRBD2; clone_size: NA; j_call: TRBJ2-2; cdr3_aa: CASSATSGIGIGELFF; cdr3_nt: TGTGCCAGCAGCGCAACTAGCGGGATCGGGATCGGGGAGCTGTTTTTT
v_call: TRBV6-2/TRBV6-3; d_call: TRBD1; clone_size: few; j_call: TRBJ2-7; cdr3_aa: CASSYPGQVKSYEQYF; cdr3_nt: TGTGCCAGCAGTTACCCCGGACAGGTCAAATCCTACGAGCAGTACTTC
v_call: TRBV2; d_call: TRBD2; clone_size: NA; j_call: TRBJ2-5; cdr3_aa: CASMAGGARETQYF; cdr3_nt: TGTGCCAGCATGGCCGGGGGGGCTAGGGAGACCCAGTACTTC
v_call: TRBV7-2; d_call: TRBD1; clone_size: NA; j_call: TRBJ1-5; cdr3_aa: CASSQTGNQPQHF; cdr3_nt: TGTGCCAGCAGCCAGACAGGGAATCAGCCCCAGCATTTT
v_call: TRBV12-3/TRBV12-4; d_call: NA; clone_size: NA; j_call: TRBJ1-1; cdr3_aa: CASSPLEATEAFF; cdr3_nt: TGTGCCAGCAGTCCCCTCGAGGCCACTGAAGCTTTCTTT
v_call: TRBV30; d_call: TRBD2; clone_size: NA; j_call: TRBJ2-7; cdr3_aa: CAWSARGGNHEQYF; cdr3_nt: TGTGCCTGGAGTGCCCGGGGGGGCAACCACGAGCAGTACTTC
v_call: TRBV9; d_call: NA; clone_size: NA; j_call: TRBJ1-2; cdr3_aa: CASSAERYGYTF; cdr3_nt: TGTGCCAGCAGCGCCGAGAGGTACGGCTACACCTTC
v_call: TRBV6-5; d_call: NA; clone_size: NA; j_call: TRBJ2-5; cdr3_aa: CASGDETQYF; cdr3_nt: TGTGCCAGCGGAGATGAGACCCAGTACTTC
v_call: TRBV2; d_call: NA; clone_size: NA; j_call: TRBJ1-3; cdr3_aa: CASSETAGNTIYF; cdr3_nt: TGTGCCAGCAGTGAAACGGCTGGAAACACCATATATTTT
v_call: TRBV19; d_call: TRBD1; clone_size: NA; j_call: TRBJ1-5; cdr3_aa: CASDIQGAGSNQPQHF; cdr3_nt: TGTGCCAGTGACATACAGGGGGCCGGGAGCAATCAGCCCCAGCATTTT
v_call: TRBV7-2; d_call: NA; clone_size: NA; j_call: TRBJ1-2; cdr3_aa: CASSLLAINYGYTF; cdr3_nt: TGTGCCAGCAGCTTGCTGGCCATTAACTATGGCTACACCTTC
v_call: TRBV7-9; d_call: TRBD1; clone_size: once; j_call: TRBJ2-1; cdr3_aa: CASSFRQGVSNEQFF; cdr3_nt: TGTGCCAGCAGCTTTCGACAGGGGGTGAGCAATGAGCAGTTCTTC
v_call: TRBV3-1/TRBV3-2; d_call: NA; clone_size: NA; j_call: TRBJ1-4; cdr3_aa: CASSHGGNEKLFF; cdr3_nt: TGTGCCAGCAGCCATGGAGGTAATGAAAAACTGTTTTTT
v_call: TRBV6-1; d_call: NA; clone_size: NA; j_call: TRBJ1-4; cdr3_aa: CASSEGLNEKLFF; cdr3_nt: TGTGCCAGCAGTGAAGGACTTAATGAAAAACTGTTTTTT
v_call: TRBV7-2; d_call: NA; clone_size: NA; j_call: TRBJ2-3; cdr3_aa: CASSLGLPSLQGTQYF; cdr3_nt: TGTGCCAGCAGCCTTGGGCTTCCAAGCCTCCAGGGTACGCAGTATTTT
v_call: TRBV6-1; d_call: NA; clone_size: NA; j_call: TRBJ1-2; cdr3_aa: CASSELWQYGYTF; cdr3_nt: TGTGCCAGCAGTGAATTGTGGCAGTATGGCTACACCTTC
v_call: TRBV7-3; d_call: TRBD1; clone_size: NA; j_call: TRBJ2-1; cdr3_aa: CASSWGQGSYNEQFF; cdr3_nt: TGTGCCAGCAGCTGGGGACAGGGGTCCTACAATGAGCAGTTCTTC
v_call: TRBV7-9; d_call: NA; clone_size: few; j_call: TRBJ2-1; cdr3_aa: CASSFSLGEQFF; cdr3_nt: TGTGCCAGCAGCTTTTCACTAGGTGAGCAGTTCTTC
v_call: TRBV23-1; d_call: TRBD1; clone_size: NA; j_call: TRBJ2-7; cdr3_aa: CASSQAAGGSYEQYF; cdr3_nt: TGCGCCAGCAGTCAGGCGGCAGGGGGTAGCTACGAGCAGTACTTC
v_call: TRBV5-1; d_call: NA; clone_size: NA; j_call: TRBJ1-3; cdr3_aa: CASSPGVTDTIYF; cdr3_nt: TGCGCCAGCAGCCCAGGGGTTACGGACACCATATATTTT
v_call: TRBV6-5; d_call: NA; clone_size: NA; j_call: TRBJ1-2; cdr3_aa: CASTEPGIYGYTF; cdr3_nt: TGTGCCAGCACCGAACCCGGGATATATGGCTACACCTTC
v_call: TRBV12-5; d_call: NA; clone_size: NA; j_call: TRBJ1-5; cdr3_aa: CASGLLRDQPQHF; cdr3_nt: TGTGCTAGTGGTTTGCTACGGGATCAGCCCCAGCATTTT
v_call: TRBV6-2/TRBV6-3; d_call: TRBD1; clone_size: NA; j_call: TRBJ1-2; cdr3_aa: CASTPFAGTDYGYTF; cdr3_nt: TGTGCCAGCACCCCCTTCGCCGGGACAGACTATGGCTACACCTTC
v_call: TRBV5-1; d_call: TRBD2; clone_size: NA; j_call: TRBJ2-7; cdr3_aa: CASSRTSGSYEQYF; cdr3_nt: TGCGCCAGCAGTCGGACTAGCGGATCCTACGAGCAGTACTTC
v_call: TRBV13; d_call: TRBD2; clone_size: NA; j_call: TRBJ2-5; cdr3_aa: CASSLLAGGRPKETQYF; cdr3_nt: TGTGCCAGCAGCTTGCTAGCGGGAGGGCGCCCTAAAGAGACCCAGTACTTC
v_call: TRBV11-2; d_call: NA; clone_size: few; j_call: TRBJ1-4; cdr3_aa: CASTTAGGAGEKLFF; cdr3_nt: TGTGCCAGCACCACGGCGGGGGGGGCCGGCGAAAAACTGTTTTTT
v_call: TRBV5-8; d_call: NA; clone_size: NA; j_call: TRBJ1-2; cdr3_aa: CASNPYPGGANYGYTF; cdr3_nt: TGTGCCAGCAACCCCTACCCTGGCGGAGCTAACTATGGCTACACCTTC
v_call: TRBV7-9; d_call: TRBD1; clone_size: NA; j_call: TRBJ1-2; cdr3_aa: CASSLDRGLGYTF; cdr3_nt: TGTGCCAGCAGCTTAGACAGGGGTCTTGGCTACACCTTC
v_call: TRBV5-1; d_call: TRBD2; clone_size: NA; j_call: TRBJ2-5; cdr3_aa: CASSSVIAGGTVETQYF; cdr3_nt: TGCGCCAGCAGTAGCGTAATAGCGGGAGGCACGGTGGAGACCCAGTACTTC
v_call: TRBV27; d_call: TRBD2; clone_size: NA; j_call: TRBJ2-1; cdr3_aa: CASRTGLAGFYEQFF; cdr3_nt: TGTGCCAGCCGTACTGGGCTAGCGGGATTCTATGAGCAGTTCTTC
v_call: TRBV5-4; d_call: TRBD2; clone_size: few; j_call: TRBJ2-3; cdr3_aa: CASSLEPGGPSDTQYF; cdr3_nt: TGTGCCAGCAGCTTGGAACCGGGAGGGCCATCAGATACGCAGTATTTT
v_call: TRBV19; d_call: TRBD2; clone_size: once; j_call: TRBJ2-3; cdr3_aa: CASSIDEAAGGTDTQYF; cdr3_nt: TGTGCCAGTAGTATAGATGAGGCCGCGGGAGGCACAGATACGCAGTATTTT
v_call: TRBV11-3; d_call: TRBD2; clone_size: NA; j_call: TRBJ2-3; cdr3_aa: CASSSSTSGRADTQYF; cdr3_nt: TGTGCCAGCAGCTCCTCTACTAGCGGGAGGGCAGATACGCAGTATTTT
v_call: TRBV10-3; d_call: TRBD1; clone_size: NA; j_call: TRBJ1-2; cdr3_aa: CAITLDRVGGYTF; cdr3_nt: TGTGCCATCACCCTGGACAGGGTTGGTGGCTACACCTTC
v_call: TRBV18; d_call: TRBD1; clone_size: NA; j_call: TRBJ2-7; cdr3_aa: CASSPPLQGAGEQYF; cdr3_nt: TGTGCCAGCTCACCACCGCTGCAGGGGGCCGGCGAGCAGTACTTC